Included here is one TCR beta chain sequence, with context. The data stem from a study of blood T cell repertoires in COVID-19. Study-level background: PBMCs, B-cell-depleted T cells, or T cells were the source of the cDNA or gDNA that made up the material.

Original processing methods: Amplified reference gene primers provided the basis for estimating nucleated cell counts. The protocol was immunoSEQ multiplex PCR, while the TCRdb copy is restricted to in-frame clones and leaves out a portion. That table furnishes V, J and clone size, whereas the DNA furnished D and trimming. The sample includes approximately 180,000 clones, more than 70% of them seen just once. The CDR3 has 13 residues. Trimming took off 5 bases at V and 0 bases at J, with 7 bases between the two ends. The germline gives CDR1 SGHTA, CDR2 FQGNSA. Sample: peripheral blood. The sequence was collected from a person aged 70 to 80 with COVID-19, enrolled during active disease. This sequence joins TRBV7-2 and TRBJ1-1; the D is unclear. The CDR3 DNA reads as TGTGCCAGCAGCAGGAGCATGAACACTGAAGCTTTCTTT. It translates to CASSRSMNTEAFF.